These T cell receptor beta chains were read from a single sample in a study of shared clonotypes between healthy human individuals. TCRdb's copy holds only in-frame clones and misses some; the assay was immunoSEQ multiplex PCR. The sample lists roughly 570,000 clones; 95% to 98% were seen once. The sample taken for sequencing was naive CD8+ T cells sorted from blood. All receptors derive from a man in his thirties or forties in good health. CDR3s include the opening cysteine and the closing phenylalanine or tryptophan.

V,length,J,CDR3
TRBV28,15,TRBJ2-7,CASRYRQGSSYEQYF
TRBV6-1,14,TRBJ1-5,CASSAWTGMGAQHF
TRBV27,13,TRBJ1-5,CASSYSPRQPQHF
TRBV6-1,12,TRBJ2-2,CASSVDPGELFF
TRBV5-1,18,TRBJ2-5,CASSLGLAGEVDGETQYF
TRBV7-9,14,TRBJ1-4,CASSGPMDNEKLFF
TRBV5-6,16,TRBJ2-7,CASSSPGLAELYEQYF
TRBV28,16,TRBJ1-3,CASSWGIQGSGNTIYF
TRBV10-2,18,TRBJ2-2,CASSPGTSGRADTGELFF
TRBV5-1,14,TRBJ1-2,CASSLVRGAYGYTF
TRBV4-3,20,TRBJ2-1,CASSPTFLAEDGTSYNEQFF
TRBV7-6,16,TRBJ2-1,CASTPPSGVSYNEQFF
TRBV10-2,16,TRBJ1-5,CASSENPGNSNQPQHF
TRBV4-1,14,TRBJ1-1,CASSGTGSNTEAFF
TRBV19,13,TRBJ1-1,CASSFQGRTEAFF
TRBV7-9,12,TRBJ2-5,CASSLSTRGQYF
TRBV5-1,14,TRBJ2-7,CASSLWAGSDEQYF
TRBV4-2,16,TRBJ1-2,CASSQDWDLIDYGYTF
TRBV7-9,16,TRBJ2-4,CASSATTGFGKNIQYF
TRBV29-1,13,TRBJ2-2,CSVESGPAGELFF
TRBV15,15,TRBJ2-2,CATERRGTNTGKLFF
TRBV2,15,TRBJ2-3,CATPLTSDMTDTQYF
TRBV7-2,14,TRBJ2-5,CASSPWTSGETQYF
TRBV10-3,16,TRBJ2-7,CATLGDSKVELGEQYF
TRBV11-2,14,TRBJ2-7,CASSFQGGSYEQYF
TRBV7-3,13,TRBJ2-3,CASSLLTTDTQYF
TRBV7-9,12,TRBJ2-2,CASSLEGGELFF
TRBV5-6,14,TRBJ2-7,CASSPGTGGYEQYF
TRBV29-1,15,TRBJ2-1,CSVDFGQGFYNEQFF
TRBV27,16,.,CASSLSPSGSSYEQYF
TRBV5-1,14,TRBJ1-2,CASSPMGSEYGYTF
TRBV29-1,11,TRBJ2-7,CSVDHNYEQYF
TRBV7-8,14,TRBJ2-7,CASSLEVNSYEQYF
TRBV2,13,TRBJ1-2,CAGVFEGNYGYTF
TRBV7-9,13,TRBJ2-3,CASRQGNTDTQYF
TRBV28,14,TRBJ2-7,CASSLSRDRYEQYF
TRBV7-6,15,TRBJ2-7,CASSHNFDRGSEQYF
TRBV6-1,15,TRBJ2-7,CASSDRTDPLYEQYF
TRBV2,12,TRBJ1-3,CASQGAENTIYF
TRBV19,15,TRBJ2-7,CASRLAGAHTYEQYF
TRBV20-1,11,TRBJ2-7,CSARVSGEQYF
TRBV7-6,13,TRBJ2-7,CASSLNRGYEQYF
TRBV6-1,10,TRBJ2-7,CATNSYEQYF
TRBV29-1,12,TRBJ2-7,CSVEVTGEEQYF
TRBV4-1,12,TRBJ2-2,CASSQVGGELFF
TRBV18,13,TRBJ1-5,CASSPGNNQPQHF
TRBV14,16,TRBJ2-7,CASSQSGPWGPYEQYF
TRBV5-6,14,TRBJ2-5,CASSLGQGAETQYF
TRBV5-3,15,TRBJ2-1,CARSLEGQGEHEQFF
TRBV4-1,17,TRBJ2-7,CASSPTPGTRRIDEQYF
TRBV5-1,13,TRBJ1-1,CASSFTGASEAFF
TRBV7-2,11,TRBJ1-2,CAQIPNYGYTF
TRBV30,16,TRBJ2-2,CAWSVQGIPGTGELFF
TRBV11-2,17,TRBJ2-1,CASSPTRNWGPYNEQFF
TRBV5-1,15,TRBJ1-1,CASSPSGSGNTEAFF
TRBV5-4,13,TRBJ2-7,CASSSGTPYEQYF
TRBV7-9,15,TRBJ2-5,CASSLVAAERETQYF
TRBV30,13,TRBJ2-5,CAWSLGLGETQYF